The next 28 T cell receptor beta chains were all read from a single sample in a study of cytomegalovirus exposure and HLA in healthy donors. Profiling relied on immunoSEQ multiplex PCR, and the TCRdb table lists in-frame clones only, not all of them. The sample yields around 260,000 clones, about 92% seen once. The sequenced material came from PBMCs. The receptors were sampled from a woman in her twenties or thirties in good health and CMV-seronegative.

The chain carries TRBV6-5 and TRBJ2-6; D remains unclear. The germline V and J ends were trimmed by 6 bases and 2 bases, with 8 bases remaining between them. The CDR3 length is 14 residues. Germline CDR1 and CDR2: MNHEY and SVGAGI. The CDR3 coding sequence is TGTGCCAGCAGGGGCGGTACTGGGGCCAACGTCCTGACTTTC. Translated, it gives CASRGGTGANVLTF.

This sequence joins TRBV5-1 and TRBJ1-5; no clear D. With 2 bases removed from V and 0 bases from J, the gap between germline ends came to 6 bases. This CDR3 has 14 amino acids. The germline CDR1 and CDR2 sequences are SGHRS and YFSETQ. The CDR3 loop reads CASSFGDSNQPQHF. Written as DNA, the CDR3 is TGCGCCAGCAGCTTCGGAGATAGCAATCAGCCCCAGCATTTT.

The gene calls are TRBV25-1 and TRBJ2-7, with TRBD1 matching 11 bases. J lost 5 bases, V lost 9 bases, and 6 bases had no gene match. This CDR3 spans 13 amino acids. Per the germline V gene, CDR1 is MGHDK and CDR2 is SYGVNS. The DNA for the CDR3 is TGTGCCAGTGGACAGGGGGCGCGGAACGAGCAGTACTTC. Translation gives CASGQGARNEQYF.

The chain links TRBV4-3 to TRBJ1-4; D may be TRBD1 (5 bases). The CDR3 is made up of 18 amino acids. From germline, CDR1 is LGHNA and CDR2 YSLEER. Trimming took 0 bases from V and 7 from J, leaving 21 bases between them. CDR3: CASSQDSGYSPRGEKLFF. In DNA, the CDR3 is TGCGCCAGCAGCCAAGATAGCGGGTATTCCCCGAGGGGTGAAAAACTGTTTTTT.

The chain uses TRBV6-5 and TRBJ2-3, with D unresolved. Trimming pared 6 bases from V and 0 bases from J, leaving 7 bases between. CDR1 and CDR2 from the germline V gene are MNHEY and SVGAGI. This CDR3 is built from 13 residues. DNA for the CDR3: TGTGCCAGCAGGGGCTTTAGCACAGATACGCAGTATTTT. This encodes CASRGFSTDTQYF.

This clone was found a few times. The sample carries other DNA sequences with the same CDR3. The rearrangement links TRBV7-2 to TRBJ2-2; no clear D gene. The V and J ends lost 1 base and 9 bases respectively, with 6 bases between them. The CDR3 consists of 12 residues. Germline lookup yields CDR1 SGHTA and CDR2 FQGNSA. The CDR3 spells CASSLVLRELFF. As DNA, the CDR3 is TGTGCCAGCAGCTTAGTTTTACGGGAGCTGTTTTTT. The full variable domain, completed using reference TRBV7-2 and TRBJ2-2, is GAGVSQSPSNKVTEKGKDVELRCDPISGHTALYWYRQSLGQGLEFLIYFQGNSAPDKSGLPSDRFSAERTGGSVSTLTIQRTQQEDSAVYLCASSLVLRELFFGEGSRLTVL.

The rearrangement joins TRBV5-1 to TRBJ2-5; D gene unclear. Between the trimmed V and J ends, which lost 0 bases and 5 bases, there was a span of 2 bases. CDR3 length: 11 residues. Germline V gene sequence: CDR1 SGHRS, CDR2 YFSETQ. The CDR3, as DNA: TGCGCCAGCAGCTTGGATGAGACCCAGTACTTC. Protein: CASSLDETQYF.

In its sample, this clone was seen once. V usage is TRBV5-1 and J usage is TRBJ1-4, with TRBD1 as a possible D gene (6 bases). This CDR3 has 14 residues. Trimming cost V 2 bases and J 8 bases, with 13 bases left between them. Germline-derived CDR1 and CDR2 are SGHRS and YFSETQ. CDR3 DNA sequence: TGCGCCAGCAGCTTTGGGGGCGATGGGGAAAAACTGTTTTTT. It yields the protein CASSFGGDGEKLFF.

This clone was seen only a few times. The chain joins TRBV6-1 to TRBJ1-1; D remains ambiguous. Per germline, CDR1 MNHNS and CDR2 SASEGT. The CDR3 is made up of 10 amino acids. The V end lost 6 bases, the J end lost 4 bases, and 3 bases lay between the germline ends. CDR3 loop: CASRVTEAFF. The CDR3 coding sequence is TGTGCCAGCAGGGTCACTGAAGCTTTCTTT.

The chain joins TRBV9 to TRBJ2-7; 7 nucleotides align to TRBD2. The germline CDR1 and CDR2 sequences are SGDLS and YYNGEE. Trimming removed 0 bases from V and 4 bases from J; junction bases left unmatched: 7. The CDR3 has 15 residues. The CDR3 spells CASSVGAGALYEQYF. Written as DNA, the CDR3 is TGTGCCAGCAGCGTAGGCGCGGGAGCCCTATACGAGCAGTACTTC.

This clone was counted once. The chain is built from TRBV2 and TRBJ2-7; D is tentatively TRBD1 or TRBD2 (5 bases each). The CDR3 has 16 amino acids. Germline assignment: CDR1 SNHLY and CDR2 FYNNEI. V was cut by 5 bases and J by 5 bases, with 22 bases left in between. The CDR3 DNA sequence: TGTGCCAGCAGTCCATTCCTGGGGACGATCGTGGACGAGCAGTACTTC. Its protein is CASSPFLGTIVDEQYF.

The chain couples TRBV4-1 to TRBJ2-7, with a tentative D call TRBD2 (6 bases). Looked up from germline, CDR1 is MGHRA and CDR2 is YSYEKL. V lost 3 bases to trimming and J lost 4 bases, with 13 bases between them. CDR3 size: 14 residues. This CDR3 is CASSHGTPDYEQYF. DNA for the CDR3: TGCGCCAGCAGCCACGGGACTCCTGATTACGAGCAGTACTTC.

The rearrangement links TRBV10-3 to TRBJ2-3; no reliable D call. The germline V and J ends were trimmed by 6 bases and 1 base, with 11 bases remaining between them. Per germline, CDR1 ENHRY and CDR2 SYGVKD. The CDR3 is made up of 14 amino acids. The CDR3 loop is CAISALQGTDTQYF. The CDR3 region has the DNA TGTGCCATCAGCGCCCTCCAGGGCACAGATACGCAGTATTTT.

This clone was seen a handful of times. V usage is TRBV5-1 and J usage is TRBJ2-5; D gene unclear. The CDR3 runs to 14 residues. The V gene lost 3 bases and the J gene lost 5 bases, with 14 bases spanning the gap. Per the germline V gene, CDR1 is SGHRS and CDR2 is YFSETQ. This CDR3 reads CASSSSTISETQYF. The CDR3 DNA reads as TGCGCCAGCAGCTCGTCGACCATTAGTGAGACCCAGTACTTC.

This rearrangement joins TRBV7-3 to TRBJ2-1, with a weak D call TRBD2 (6 bases). V lost 2 bases to trimming and J lost 1 base, with 9 bases between them. The CDR3 runs 15 residues. Germline assignment: CDR1 SGHTA and CDR2 FQGTGA. CDR3: CASSLSEGSYNEQFF. The CDR3 DNA reads as TGTGCCAGCAGCTTATCGGAGGGATCCTACAATGAGCAGTTCTTC.

The rearrangement uses TRBV7-2 and TRBJ2-1; 10 nucleotides agree with TRBD2. Losses at the gene ends were 5 bases for V and 9 bases for J; bases not matched to a gene: 13. The CDR3 loop spans 16 amino acids. Per the germline V gene, CDR1 is SGHTA and CDR2 is FQGNSA. Here the CDR3 DNA reads TGTGCCAGCAGCCAACGGCCTGCTAGCGGGAGTACTGAGCAGTTCTTC. Translated, it gives CASSQRPASGSTEQFF.

V usage is TRBV4-1 and J usage is TRBJ1-2; no firm D call. Germline CDR1 MGHRA, CDR2 YSYEKL. Trimming took 1 base from V and 4 from J, leaving 10 bases between them. The CDR3 has 14 residues. The CDR3 DNA reads TGCGCCAGCAGCCAAGTCGGAAACAGCTATGGCTACACCTTC. This sequence encodes CASSQVGNSYGYTF.

The V and J genes are TRBV12-5 and TRBJ2-1; 10 bases map to TRBD2. The V gene end was trimmed by 0 bases and the J gene end by 3 bases; junction bases not matched to a gene: 8. Germline CDR1 is LGHNT and CDR2 is FRNRAP. The CDR3 totals 18 residues. CDR3 sequence: CASGLVPDGTSVYNEQFF. The CDR3 DNA is TGTGCTAGTGGTTTGGTACCAGACGGGACTAGCGTCTACAATGAGCAGTTCTTC.

The chain's CDR3 is CASSLKLPLTDTQYF. The CDR3 DNA sequence: TGTGCCAGCAGTTTAAAACTTCCCCTCACAGATACGCAGTATTTT. The genes are TRBV28 and TRBJ2-3; no reliable D call. Germline V gene sequence: CDR1 MDHEN, CDR2 SYDVKM. The V gene lost 2 bases and the J gene lost 2 bases, with 11 bases spanning the gap. The CDR3 has 15 residues.

The gene calls are TRBV29-1 and TRBJ1-2; possibly TRBD1 for D (5 bases). The CDR3 spans 13 residues. The V gene lost 3 bases and the J gene lost 5 bases, with 13 bases spanning the gap. Germline CDR1 reads SQVTM; CDR2 reads ANQGSEA. The CDR3 reads CSVEDRGDYGYTF. As DNA, the CDR3 is TGCAGCGTTGAGGACCGAGGGGATTATGGCTACACCTTC.

The V and J genes are TRBV29-1 and TRBJ2-4; no clear D gene. This CDR3 contains 12 residues. Germline loops: CDR1 SQVTM, CDR2 ANQGSEA. Between the trimmed V and J ends, which lost 5 bases and 0 bases, there was a span of 5 bases. This chain's CDR3 is CSVYLAKNIQYF. The CDR3 DNA reads as TGCAGCGTTTATCTAGCCAAAAACATTCAGTACTTC.

This chain uses TRBV15 with TRBJ2-3; 7 nucleotides align to TRBD2. CDR3 size: 14 residues. Germline CDR1 and CDR2: LNHNV and YYDKDF (reference sequence). Germline trimming cut 5 bases from V and 0 bases from J; bases unmatched to any gene: 2. CDR3 sequence: CATSLGGSTDTQYF. The CDR3 DNA reads as TGTGCCACCAGCCTGGGAGGGAGCACAGATACGCAGTATTTT.

The chain uses TRBV5-8 and TRBJ1-5; D unclear. The CDR3 runs 17 residues. Trimming removed 0 bases from V and 0 bases from J, with 13 bases in between. Germline-derived CDR1 and CDR2 are SGHTS and YDEGEE. The CDR3 bases are TGTGCCAGCAGCTTGGAGCTGCGGCGAGATAGCAATCAGCCCCAGCATTTT. As protein: CASSLELRRDSNQPQHF.

The chain has TRBV19 and TRBJ2-2, with a weak D call TRBD1 (7 bases). Germline V CDR1 and CDR2: LNHDA, SQIVND (reference sequence). The CDR3 runs 14 residues. Trimming left V 10 bases short and J 1 base short, with 13 bases between. This CDR3 reads CATVRGENTGELFF. As DNA, the CDR3 is TGTGCCACTGTCAGGGGGGAGAACACCGGGGAGCTGTTTTTT.

This chain connects TRBV5-1 to TRBJ2-2; D might be TRBD1 (5 bases). Trimming left V 4 bases short and J 4 bases short, with 17 bases between. This CDR3 spans 16 amino acids. Germline CDR1 SGHRS, CDR2 YFSETQ. The CDR3 protein is CASSPSWMQGTGELFF. Here the CDR3 DNA reads TGCGCCAGCAGCCCGAGTTGGATGCAGGGCACCGGGGAGCTGTTTTTT.

The V and J genes are TRBV27 and TRBJ1-5; unclear D gene. Germline CDR1 reads MNHEY; CDR2 reads SMNVEV (reference sequence). CDR3 length equals 14 residues. Trimming cost V 3 bases and J 4 bases, with 10 bases left between them. This CDR3 is CASSFSAGNQPQHF. The CDR3 bases are TGTGCCAGCAGTTTTTCGGCGGGGAATCAGCCCCAGCATTTT.

The rearrangement joins TRBV18 to TRBJ2-3; the D gene is possibly TRBD1 (5 bases). This CDR3 spans 13 amino acids. V was clipped by 6 bases and J by 11 bases, with 18 bases between them. CDR1 is KGHSH and CDR2 is LQKENI in the germline V gene. CDR3 bases: TGTGCCAGCTCCGTCCGCGACAGCGATGAGCAGTATTTT. Translating gives CASSVRDSDEQYF. Variable domain in full (rest from reference TRBV18 and TRBJ2-3): NAGVMQNPRHLVRRRGQEARLRCSPMKGHSHVYWYRQLPEEGLKFMVYLQKENIIDESGMPKERFSAEFPKEGPSILRIQQVVRGDSAAYFCASSVRDSDEQYFGPGTRLTVL.

The CDR3 sequence is CASSVGQGGPYEQYF. CDR3 coding DNA: TGCGCCAGCAGCGTAGGACAGGGGGGGCCCTACGAGCAGTACTTC. The chain recombines TRBV4-3 with TRBJ2-7; TRBD1 matches at 10 bases. Trimming cost V 5 bases and J 2 bases; bases outside gene matches: 6. This CDR3 has 15 residues. Germline CDR1 LGHNA, CDR2 YSLEER.